This TCR beta chain was identified during a study of blood T cell repertoires in COVID-19. V lost 4 bases and J 0 bases, leaving 7 bases between the germline ends. Per germline, CDR1 MGHDK and CDR2 SYGVNS. The CDR3 extends over 14 amino acids. Original processing methods: Quantification of nucleated cells was approximated via reference gene primer amplification. The protocol was immunoSEQ multiplex PCR, while the TCRdb copy is restricted to in-frame clones and leaves out a portion. V, J and clone size are those of that table, while D and trimming were read from the DNA. The profile shows over 120,000 clones, roughly 89% of them singletons.

The sample comprised peripheral blood. This clonotype originated in a woman in her forties or fifties with active or convalescent COVID-19. The chain has TRBV25-1 and TRBJ2-1, with D tentatively TRBD1 (5 bases). The CDR3 region has the DNA TGTGCCAGCAGTGTTACAGGCTCCTACAATGAGCAGTTCTTC. Its protein is CASSVTGSYNEQFF.